This T cell receptor beta chain was sequenced during a study of blood T cell repertoires in COVID-19. About the study: Material from acute and convalescent COVID-19 was sourced from the United States, Italy and Spain. PBMCs, B-cell-depleted T cells, or T cells provided the cDNA or gDNA that made up the material.

The method was immunoSEQ multiplex PCR; TCRdb's version includes in-frame clones alone and lacks a portion of them. Of 300,000 to 450,000 clones listed, over 75% are singletons. In the case of this clone: Other nucleotide sequences in the sample specify the same CDR3.

The CDR3 sequence is 13 residues long. The V and J ends lost 5 bases and 5 bases respectively, with 10 bases between them. The germline CDR1 and CDR2 sequences are SGHAT and FQNNGV. Cohorts were assigned according to the clinical history that participants reported. Before being deemed recovered, Cohort 3 donors had two negative PCRs, clearance, or symptom resolution. The receptor's source is a woman in her 30s who had recovered from COVID-19. Specimen: PBMCs or T cells enriched from blood (not recorded which). The chain joins TRBV11-2 to TRBJ1-5, with D tentatively TRBD1 (5 bases). For the CDR3, the DNA is TGTGCCAGCAGCCTCCAGGGTTATCAGCCCCAGCATTTT. It encodes CASSLQGYQPQHF. Using reference TRBV11-2 and TRBJ1-5 for the parts outside the CDR3, the full variable domain is EAGVAQSPRYKIIEKRQSVAFWCNPISGHATLYWYQQILGQGPKLLIQFQNNGVVDDSQLPKDRFSAERLKGVDSTLKIQPAKLEDSAVYLCASSLQGYQPQHFGDGTRLSIL.